The T cell receptor (beta chain) under discussion was sequenced for a study of T cells after yellow fever vaccination. Whole-study results and caveats: The secondary response was weaker, and its peak arrived faster, on day 5 versus 15.

A 5'RACE template-switching step, the method used to make TCR cDNA, added a universal primer site and UMIs. TCRdb re-called the 5' RACE reads with MiXCR, one entry per CDR3 protein. The profile covers about 330,000 distinct CDR3 sequences, with over 4% appearing a single time and around 23% taken by the ten largest. The CDR3 consists of 14 residues. Germline loops: CDR1 SGHVS, CDR2 FQNEAQ. V was trimmed by 4 bases and J by 3 bases, leaving 10 bases between them. This clonotype was found many times. Its antigen remains unidentified. This receptor was taken from a man between 18 and 35 years old who received the YFV17D yellow fever vaccine. The V gene is TRBV7-8, the J gene TRBJ1-5; D gene unclear. The sequencing here drew on PBMCs, taken 5 days after the yellow fever booster vaccination. In nucleotides, the CDR3 is TGTGCCAGCAGCTCTACGGGAATCAATCAGCCCCAGCATTTT. Amino acids: CASSSTGINQPQHF.